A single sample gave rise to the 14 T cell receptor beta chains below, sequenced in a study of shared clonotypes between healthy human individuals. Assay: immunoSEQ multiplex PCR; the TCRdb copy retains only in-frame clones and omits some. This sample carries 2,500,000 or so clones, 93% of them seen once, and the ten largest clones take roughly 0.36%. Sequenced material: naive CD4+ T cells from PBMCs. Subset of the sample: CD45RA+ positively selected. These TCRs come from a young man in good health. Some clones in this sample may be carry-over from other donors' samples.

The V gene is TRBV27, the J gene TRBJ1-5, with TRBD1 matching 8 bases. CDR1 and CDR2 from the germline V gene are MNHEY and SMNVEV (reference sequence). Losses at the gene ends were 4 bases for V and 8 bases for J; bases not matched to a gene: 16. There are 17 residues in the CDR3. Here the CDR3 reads CASSSSVRTGIDEPQHF. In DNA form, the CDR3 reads TGTGCCAGCAGTTCATCAGTCCGGACAGGGATCGATGAGCCCCAGCATTTT.

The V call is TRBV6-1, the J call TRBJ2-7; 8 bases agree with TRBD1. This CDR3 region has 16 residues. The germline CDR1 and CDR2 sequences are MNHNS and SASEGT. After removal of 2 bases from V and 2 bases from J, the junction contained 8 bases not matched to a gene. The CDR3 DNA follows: TGTGCCAGCAGTGAAATAGTGGGGACAGGACCCTACGAGCAGTACTTC. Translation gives CASSEIVGTGPYEQYF.

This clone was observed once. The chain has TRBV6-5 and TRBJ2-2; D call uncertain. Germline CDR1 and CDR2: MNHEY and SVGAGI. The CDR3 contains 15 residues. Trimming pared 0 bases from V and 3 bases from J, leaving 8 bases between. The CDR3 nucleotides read TGTGCCAGCAGTTACTCGGTTTGGGACACCGGGGAGCTGTTTTTT. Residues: CASSYSVWDTGELFF.

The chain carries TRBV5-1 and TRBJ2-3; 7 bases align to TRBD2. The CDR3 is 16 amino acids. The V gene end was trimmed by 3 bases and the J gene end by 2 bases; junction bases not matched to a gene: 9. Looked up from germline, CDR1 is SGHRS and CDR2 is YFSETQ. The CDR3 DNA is TGCGCCAGCAGCTACTTAGCGGGCCCGTACACAGATACGCAGTATTTT. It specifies CASSYLAGPYTDTQYF. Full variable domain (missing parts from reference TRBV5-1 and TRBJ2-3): KAGVTQTPRYLIKTRGQQVTLSCSPISGHRSVSWYQQTPGQGLQFLFEYFSETQRNKGNFPGRFSGRQFSNSRSEMNVSTLELGDSALYLCASSYLAGPYTDTQYFGPGTRLTVL.

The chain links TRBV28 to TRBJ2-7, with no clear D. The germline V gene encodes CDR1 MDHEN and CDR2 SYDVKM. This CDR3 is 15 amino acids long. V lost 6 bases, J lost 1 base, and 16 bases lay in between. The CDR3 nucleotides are TGTGCCAGCAGCGTACCAGGTAGCAAGTCCTACGAGCAGTACTTC. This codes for CASSVPGSKSYEQYF.

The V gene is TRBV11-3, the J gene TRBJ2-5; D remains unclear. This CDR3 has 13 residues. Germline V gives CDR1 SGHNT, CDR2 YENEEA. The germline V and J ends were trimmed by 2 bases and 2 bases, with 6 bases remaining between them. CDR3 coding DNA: TGTGCCAGCAGCTTAATACCTCAAGAGACCCAGTACTTC. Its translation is CASSLIPQETQYF.

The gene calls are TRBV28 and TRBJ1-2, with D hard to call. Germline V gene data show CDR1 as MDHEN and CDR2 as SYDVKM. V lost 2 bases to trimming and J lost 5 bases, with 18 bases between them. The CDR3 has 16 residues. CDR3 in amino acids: CASSLGGGNGGYGYTF. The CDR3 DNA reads TGTGCCAGCAGTTTAGGCGGAGGGAATGGTGGATATGGCTACACCTTC.

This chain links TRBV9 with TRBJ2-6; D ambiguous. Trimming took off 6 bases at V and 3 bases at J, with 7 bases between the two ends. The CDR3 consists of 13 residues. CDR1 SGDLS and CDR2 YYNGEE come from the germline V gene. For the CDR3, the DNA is TGTGCCAGCAACCGAGGTGGGGCCAACGTCCTGACTTTC. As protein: CASNRGGANVLTF.

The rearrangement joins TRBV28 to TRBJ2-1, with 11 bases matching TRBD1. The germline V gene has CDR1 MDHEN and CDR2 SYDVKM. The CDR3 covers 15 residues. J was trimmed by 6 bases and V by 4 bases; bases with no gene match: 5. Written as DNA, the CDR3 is TGTGCCAGCAGTTCTTCCGGGACAGGGGGCAATGAGCAGTTCTTC. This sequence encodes CASSSSGTGGNEQFF.

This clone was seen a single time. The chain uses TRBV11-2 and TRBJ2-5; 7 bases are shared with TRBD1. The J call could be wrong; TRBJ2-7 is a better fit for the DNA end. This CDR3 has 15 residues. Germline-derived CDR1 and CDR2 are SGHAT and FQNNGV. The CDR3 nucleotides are TGTGCCAGCAGCTCCCTGGGACAGAGCTCCTACGAGCAGTACTTC. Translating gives CASSSLGQSSYEQYF.

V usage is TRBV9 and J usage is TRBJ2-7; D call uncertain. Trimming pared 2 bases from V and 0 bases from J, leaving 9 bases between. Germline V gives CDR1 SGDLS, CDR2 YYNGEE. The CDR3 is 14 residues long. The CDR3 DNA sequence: TGTGCCAGCAGCGTTCGGCCGGCCTCCTACGAGCAGTACTTC. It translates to CASSVRPASYEQYF.

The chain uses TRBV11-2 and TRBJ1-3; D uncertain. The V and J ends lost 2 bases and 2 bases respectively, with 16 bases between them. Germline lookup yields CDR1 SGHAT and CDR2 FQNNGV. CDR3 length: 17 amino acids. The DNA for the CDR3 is TGTGCCAGCAGCTTATACCCGGCCACCCCGGCTGGAAACACCATATATTTT. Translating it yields CASSLYPATPAGNTIYF.

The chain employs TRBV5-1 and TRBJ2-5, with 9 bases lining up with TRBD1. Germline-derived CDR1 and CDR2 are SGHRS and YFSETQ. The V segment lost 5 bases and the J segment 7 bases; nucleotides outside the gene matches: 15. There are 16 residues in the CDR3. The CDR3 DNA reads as TGCGCCAGCAGGGTACAGGGACAGGGCGGCGCAGGGACCCAGTACTTC. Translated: CASRVQGQGGAGTQYF. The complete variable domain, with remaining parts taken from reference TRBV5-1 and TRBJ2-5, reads KAGVTQTPRYLIKTRGQQVTLSCSPISGHRSVSWYQQTPGQGLQFLFEYFSETQRNKGNFPGRFSGRQFSNSRSEMNVSTLELGDSALYLCASRVQGQGGAGTQYFGPGTRLLVL.

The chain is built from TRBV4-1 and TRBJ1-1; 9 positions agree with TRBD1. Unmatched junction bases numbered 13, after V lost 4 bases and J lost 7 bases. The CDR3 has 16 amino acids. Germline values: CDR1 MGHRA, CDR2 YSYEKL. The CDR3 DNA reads TGCGCCAGCAGCCTTGCCCGGACAGGGGTAATCGGTGAAGCTTTCTTT. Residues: CASSLARTGVIGEAFF.